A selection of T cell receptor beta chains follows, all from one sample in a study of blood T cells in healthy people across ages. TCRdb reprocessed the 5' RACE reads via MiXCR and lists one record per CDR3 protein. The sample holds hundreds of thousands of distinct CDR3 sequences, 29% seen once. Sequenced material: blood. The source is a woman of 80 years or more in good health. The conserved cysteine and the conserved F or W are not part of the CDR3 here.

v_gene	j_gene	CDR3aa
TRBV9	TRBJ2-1	ASSVAPMWGNSYNEQF
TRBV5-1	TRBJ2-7	ASRGVFDEQY
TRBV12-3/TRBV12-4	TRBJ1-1	ASRDSYKENTEAF
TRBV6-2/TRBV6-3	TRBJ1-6	ATEPHREVRGPLH
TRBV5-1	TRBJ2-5	ASSWAGGSGETQY
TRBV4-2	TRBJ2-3	ASSSQSGATDTQY
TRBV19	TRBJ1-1	ATARQGAMNTEAF
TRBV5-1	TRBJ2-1	ASSLSSGGNNEQF
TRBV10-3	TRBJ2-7	AISGESDYEQY
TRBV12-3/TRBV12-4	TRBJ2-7	ASRRDRVSYEQY
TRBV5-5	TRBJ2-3	ASSLFGASTDTQY
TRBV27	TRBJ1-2	ASSLSQGLGGYT
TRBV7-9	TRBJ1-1	AGSLEIGGTEAF
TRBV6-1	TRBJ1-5	ASSERRGQGAVQPQH
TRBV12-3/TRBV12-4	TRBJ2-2	ANGPNGGAIGGELF
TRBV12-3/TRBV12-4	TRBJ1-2	ASSLGQASTYGYT
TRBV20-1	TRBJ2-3	SAIPTPRTLTDTQY
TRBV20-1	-	SARDVGTSAYNEQY
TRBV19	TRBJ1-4	ATGQRNEKLF
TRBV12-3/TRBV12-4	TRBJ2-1	ASKEDTYNEQF
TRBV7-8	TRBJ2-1	ASSLGYSAEQF
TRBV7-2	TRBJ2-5	ASTTVSQETQY
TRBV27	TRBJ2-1	ASSTGTVGNEQF
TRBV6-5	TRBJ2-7	ASRDRGREQY